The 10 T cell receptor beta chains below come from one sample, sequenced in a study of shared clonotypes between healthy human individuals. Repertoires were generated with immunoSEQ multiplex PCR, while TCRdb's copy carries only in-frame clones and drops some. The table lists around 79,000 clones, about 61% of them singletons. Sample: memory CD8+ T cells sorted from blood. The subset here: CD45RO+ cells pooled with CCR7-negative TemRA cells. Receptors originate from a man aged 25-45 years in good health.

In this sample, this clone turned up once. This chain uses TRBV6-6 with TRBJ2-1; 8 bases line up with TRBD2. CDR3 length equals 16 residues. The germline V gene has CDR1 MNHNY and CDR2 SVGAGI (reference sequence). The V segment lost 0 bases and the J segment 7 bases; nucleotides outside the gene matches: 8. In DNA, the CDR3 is TGTGCCAGCAGTTACTCGCGGGAGGCGCCGGGGAATGAGCAGTTCTTC. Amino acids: CASSYSREAPGNEQFF.

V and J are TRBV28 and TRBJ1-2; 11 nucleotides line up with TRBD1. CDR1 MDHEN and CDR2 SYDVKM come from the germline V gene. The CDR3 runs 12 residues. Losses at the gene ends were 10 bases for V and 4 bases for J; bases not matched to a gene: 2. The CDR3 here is CAIGTGGYGYTF. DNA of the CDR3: TGTGCCATCGGGACAGGGGGCTATGGCTACACCTTC.

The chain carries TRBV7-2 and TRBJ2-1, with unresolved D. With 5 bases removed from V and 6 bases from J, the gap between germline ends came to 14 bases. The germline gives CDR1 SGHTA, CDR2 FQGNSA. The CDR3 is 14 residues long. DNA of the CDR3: TGTGCCAGCAGCCCCCAGGTGGTCCGCAATGAGCAGTTCTTC. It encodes CASSPQVVRNEQFF.

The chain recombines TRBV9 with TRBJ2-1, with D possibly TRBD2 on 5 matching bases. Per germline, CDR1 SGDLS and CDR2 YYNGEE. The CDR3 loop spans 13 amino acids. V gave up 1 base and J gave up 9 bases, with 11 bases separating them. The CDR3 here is CASSVTPGGEQFF. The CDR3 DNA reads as TGTGCCAGCAGCGTAACCCCAGGAGGTGAGCAGTTCTTC.

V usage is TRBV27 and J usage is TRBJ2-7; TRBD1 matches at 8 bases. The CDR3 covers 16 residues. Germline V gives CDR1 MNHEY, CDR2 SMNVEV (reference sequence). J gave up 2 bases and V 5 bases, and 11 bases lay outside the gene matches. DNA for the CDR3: TGTGCCAGCAGTACCCGACGACAGGGGCCCCCCTACGAGCAGTACTTC. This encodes CASSTRRQGPPYEQYF.

CDR3 nucleotides: TGTGCCAGCAGTGACAGGGGTTGGACTGAAGCTTTCTTT. Amino acid sequence: CASSDRGWTEAFF. The rearrangement joins TRBV2 to TRBJ1-1; a possible D gene is TRBD1 (6 bases). The germline V gene has CDR1 SNHLY and CDR2 FYNNEI. This CDR3 has 13 amino acids. V was shortened by 3 bases and J by 5 bases, with 10 bases between the two germline ends.

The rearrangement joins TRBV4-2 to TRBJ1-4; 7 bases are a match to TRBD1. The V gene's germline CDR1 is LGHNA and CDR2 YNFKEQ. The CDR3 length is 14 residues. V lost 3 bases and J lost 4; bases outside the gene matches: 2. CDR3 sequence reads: CASSHGTDNEKLFF. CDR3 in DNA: TGTGCCAGCAGCCACGGGACAGATAATGAAAAACTGTTTTTT.

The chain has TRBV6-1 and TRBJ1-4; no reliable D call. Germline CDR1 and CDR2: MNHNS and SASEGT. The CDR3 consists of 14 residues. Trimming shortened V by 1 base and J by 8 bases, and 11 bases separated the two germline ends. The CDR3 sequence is CASSEDRPGEKLFF. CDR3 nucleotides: TGTGCCAGCAGTGAAGACAGACCTGGGGAAAAACTGTTTTTT.

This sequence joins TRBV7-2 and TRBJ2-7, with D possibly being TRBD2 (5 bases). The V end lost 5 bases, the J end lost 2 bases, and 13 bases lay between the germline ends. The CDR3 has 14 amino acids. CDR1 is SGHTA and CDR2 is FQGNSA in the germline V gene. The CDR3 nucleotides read TGTGCCAGCAGCCCCCACGGGGATACCTACGAGCAGTACTTC. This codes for CASSPHGDTYEQYF.

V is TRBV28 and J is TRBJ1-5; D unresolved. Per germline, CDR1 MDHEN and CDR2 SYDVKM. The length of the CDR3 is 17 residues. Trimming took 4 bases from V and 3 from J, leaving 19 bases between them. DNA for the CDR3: TGTGCCAGCAGTTCCCCGGGAGGGATAAGCCTCAATCAGCCCCAGCATTTT. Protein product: CASSSPGGISLNQPQHF.